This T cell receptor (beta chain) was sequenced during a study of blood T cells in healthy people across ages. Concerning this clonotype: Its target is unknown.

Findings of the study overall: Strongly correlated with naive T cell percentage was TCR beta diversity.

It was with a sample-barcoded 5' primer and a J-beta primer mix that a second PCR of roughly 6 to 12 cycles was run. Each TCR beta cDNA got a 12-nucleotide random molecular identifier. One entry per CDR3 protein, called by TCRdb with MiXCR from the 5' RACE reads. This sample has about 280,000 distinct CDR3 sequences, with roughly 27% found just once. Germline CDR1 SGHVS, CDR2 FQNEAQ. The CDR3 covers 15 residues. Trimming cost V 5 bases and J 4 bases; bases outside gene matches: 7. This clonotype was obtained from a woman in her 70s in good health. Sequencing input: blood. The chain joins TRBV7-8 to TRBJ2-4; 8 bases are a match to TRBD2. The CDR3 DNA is TGTGCCAGCAGCGGGGAAGAGCGGGAGAAAAACATTCAGTACTTC. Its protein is CASSGEEREKNIQYF.